A selection of T cell receptor beta chains follows, all from one sample in a study of lung T cells in sarcoidosis with Löfgren's syndrome. TCRdb fed the reads into MiXCR, producing one record per CDR3 protein. The table includes 9,000 or so distinct CDR3 sequences, just under 20% detected once. Sequenced material: CD4+ T cells from bronchoalveolar lavage. These receptors originate from a human donor with sarcoidosis (Löfgren's syndrome or another form), or a control subject (not recorded which). The CDR3 runs from the conserved cysteine through the conserved F or W. A D gene is named only where the DNA matches it firmly. Some rows have no size entry. The others give once, few or many, or a class for an expanded clone.

TRBD1 | many | TRBJ2-3 | TRBV5-1 | CASSLDGQGAGDTQYF | TGCGCCAGCAGCTTGGACGGACAGGGGGCAGGAGATACGCAGTATTTT
TRBD1 | medium-sized | TRBJ2-3 | TRBV24-1 | CATSEFDRGPQYF | TGTGCCACCAGTGAGTTTGACAGGGGGCCGCAGTATTTT
. | . | TRBJ2-1 | TRBV7-3 | CASSSRGLSGNEQFF | TGTGCCAGCAGCTCACGCGGACTATCCGGCAATGAGCAGTTCTTC
TRBD1 | many | TRBJ2-2 | TRBV29-1 | CSVRDRVNTGELFF | TGCAGCGTCCGGGACAGGGTAAACACCGGGGAGCTGTTTTTT
TRBD1 | many | TRBJ1-2 | TRBV20-1 | CSARRPGTAIEGGYTF | TGCAGTGCTAGGAGACCCGGGACAGCGATTGAGGGAGGCTACACCTTC
. | many | TRBJ1-5 | TRBV2 | CASSEAGGPYSNQPQHF | TGTGCCAGCAGTGAAGCGGGAGGCCCCTATAGCAATCAGCCCCAGCATTTT
. | medium-sized | TRBJ1-4 | TRBV20-1 | CSAPVDHNEKLFF | TGCAGTGCTCCCGTCGACCATAATGAAAAACTGTTTTTT
. | many | TRBJ2-2 | TRBV14 | CASSQLPTGELFF | TGTGCCAGCAGCCAACTTCCGACCGGGGAGCTGTTTTTT
. | many | TRBJ1-1 | TRBV5-1 | CASSLEPEENTEAFF | TGCGCCAGCAGCTTGGAACCAGAGGAGAACACTGAAGCTTTCTTT
. | many | TRBJ2-5 | TRBV5-4 | CASSLAPVETQYF | TGTGCCAGCAGCTTGGCCCCTGTAGAGACCCAGTACTTC
TRBD2 | . | TRBJ2-5 | TRBV20-1 | CSARVALAGLETQYF | TGCAGTGCTAGAGTAGCCCTAGCGGGATTGGAGACCCAGTACTTC
TRBD2 | medium-sized | TRBJ2-1 | TRBV12-3/TRBV12-4 | CASSIGGGNEQFF | TGTGCCAGCAGTATTGGGGGGGGCAATGAGCAGTTCTTC
. | many | TRBJ2-5 | TRBV18 | CASSPGEETQYF | TGTGCCAGCTCCCCGGGGGAAGAGACCCAGTACTTC
. | many | TRBJ1-3 | TRBV2 | CASSLRLAGNTIYF | TGTGCCAGCAGTCTCCGTCTCGCAGGAAACACCATATATTTT
TRBD2 | . | TRBJ2-3 | TRBV9 | CASSERGDTQYF | TGTGCCAGCAGCGAGCGGGGGGATACGCAGTATTTT
. | many | TRBJ2-2 | TRBV12-3/TRBV12-4 | CASAGWRGNTGELFF | TGTGCCAGCGCCGGGTGGCGGGGCAACACCGGGGAGCTGTTTTTT
. | medium-sized | TRBJ1-4 | TRBV28 | CATLGGFENEKLFF | TGTGCCACCCTGGGGGGTTTCGAAAATGAAAAACTGTTTTTT
. | medium-sized | TRBJ2-3 | TRBV6-1 | CASRASGTDTQYF | TGTGCCAGCAGGGCCTCCGGCACAGATACGCAGTATTTT
. | many | TRBJ1-2 | TRBV4-2 | CASSQDMAPGYGYTF | TGTGCCAGCAGCCAAGATATGGCGCCGGGATATGGCTACACCTTC
. | many | TRBJ1-1 | TRBV10-3 | CAISEGQKNTEAFF | TGTGCCATCAGTGAGGGACAAAAAAACACTGAAGCTTTCTTT
. | many | TRBJ2-3 | TRBV6-1 | CASRKALGGRFTDTQYF | TGTGCCAGCAGAAAAGCCCTAGGAGGGAGGTTCACAGATACGCAGTATTTT
. | . | TRBJ1-4 | TRBV3-1 | CASSFQGTEKMFF | TGTGCCAGCAGCTTTCAGGGAACAGAAAAAATGTTCTTT
TRBD1 | . | TRBJ2-5 | TRBV5-1 | CASSPGTDQETQYF | TGCGCCAGCAGCCCCGGGACAGACCAAGAGACCCAGTACTTC
. | . | TRBJ2-5 | TRBV5-4 | CASSGRSQETQYF | TGTGCCAGCAGCGGTAGAAGCCAAGAGACCCAGTACTTC
. | medium-sized | TRBJ2-1 | TRBV24-1 | CATSDQWGYNEQFF | TGTGCCACCAGTGATCAGTGGGGGTACAATGAGCAGTTCTTC
. | . | TRBJ2-1 | TRBV12-3/TRBV12-4 | CASSLVAVERFF | TGTGCCAGCAGTTTGGTAGCAGTAGAGCGGTTCTTC
. | many | TRBJ1-5 | TRBV29-1 | CSVAQGTGQPQHF | TGCAGCGTTGCGCAGGGTACAGGCCAGCCCCAGCATTTT
TRBD2 | many | TRBJ2-7 | TRBV10-1 | CASSPRTSSPIEQYF | TGCGCCAGCAGTCCGAGGACTAGTTCTCCGATTGAGCAGTACTTC
. | many | TRBJ1-1 | TRBV19 | CASSIKENTEAFF | TGTGCCAGTAGTATAAAGGAGAACACTGAAGCTTTCTTT
TRBD1 | many | TRBJ2-5 | TRBV3-1 | CASSQEALSRGLETQYF | TGTGCCAGCAGCCAAGAGGCTTTGTCCAGGGGGCTTGAGACCCAGTACTTC
. | many | TRBJ2-7 | TRBV2 | CASSQKVEQYF | TGTGCCAGCAGTCAGAAGGTCGAGCAGTACTTC
. | medium-sized | TRBJ2-1 | TRBV20-1 | CSAVLSGDEQFF | TGCAGTGCCGTTCTCTCGGGGGATGAGCAGTTCTTC
. | medium-sized | TRBJ1-5 | TRBV28 | CASSSPGSNQPQHF | TGTGCCAGCAGTTCGCCCGGCTCCAATCAGCCCCAGCATTTT
TRBD2 | many | TRBJ2-3 | TRBV11-3 | CASSSGGVTDTQYF | TGTGCCAGCAGCTCTGGGGGGGTAACAGATACGCAGTATTTT
. | many | TRBJ2-7 | TRBV28 | CASSGRDSYEQYF | TGTGCCAGCAGTGGACGGGACTCCTACGAGCAGTACTTC
. | many | TRBJ2-2 | TRBV9 | CASSVGPHNANTGELFF | TGTGCCAGCAGCGTAGGGCCCCATAACGCGAACACCGGGGAGCTGTTTTTT
. | many | TRBJ2-5 | TRBV28 | CASTQGGQETQYF | TGTGCCAGCACCCAGGGGGGGCAAGAGACCCAGTACTTC
. | medium-sized | TRBJ1-3 | TRBV6-1 | CASSQDRSGNTIYF | TGTGCCAGCAGTCAGGACCGCTCTGGAAACACCATATATTTT
. | many | TRBJ2-5 | TRBV7-9 | CASSFSVQETQYF | TGTGCCAGCAGCTTTAGCGTCCAAGAGACCCAGTACTTC
. | many | TRBJ1-1 | TRBV11-2 | CASSSGTGGTEAFF | TGTGCCAGCAGCTCTGGGACGGGTGGCACTGAAGCTTTCTTT
TRBD1 | . | TRBJ2-5 | TRBV5-1 | CASSLAPGTGAQETQYF | TGCGCCAGCAGCTTGGCCCCGGGGACAGGGGCCCAAGAGACCCAGTACTTC
. | many | TRBJ1-5 | TRBV27 | CASSALYGAGQPQHF | TGTGCCAGCAGTGCATTATATGGGGCAGGGCAGCCCCAGCATTTT
TRBD1 | few | TRBJ2-7 | TRBV13 | CASSSIGTGTYEQYF | TGTGCCAGCAGCTCGATAGGGACAGGGACCTACGAGCAGTACTTC
. | . | TRBJ2-5 | TRBV5-5 | CASKYSVPDPQETQYF | TGTGCCAGCAAATACAGTGTTCCGGACCCCCAAGAGACCCAGTACTTC
. | many | TRBJ2-1 | TRBV28 | CASSLFYEQFF | TGTGCCAGCAGTTTATTCTATGAGCAGTTCTTC
. | many | TRBJ2-1 | TRBV11-2 | CASSLDLASGMRFF | TGTGCCAGCAGCCTGGACTTGGCTTCGGGTATGCGGTTCTTC
TRBD1 | many | TRBJ2-1 | TRBV18 | CASSPGQGRTKQEFF | TGTGCCAGCTCACCCGGACAGGGGAGGACTAAACAGGAGTTCTTC
TRBD2 | many | TRBJ2-4 | TRBV20-1 | CSAPTSGARLAKNIQYF | TGCAGTGCACCGACTAGCGGGGCTAGGTTGGCCAAAAACATTCAGTACTTC
TRBD2 | many | TRBJ2-3 | TRBV11-1 | CASSRAGGPIDTQYF | TGTGCCAGCAGCCGAGCGGGGGGGCCGATAGATACGCAGTATTTT
. | medium-sized | TRBJ2-3 | TRBV6-1 | CASSDLQGTDTQYF | TGTGCCAGCAGTGATCTGCAGGGTACAGATACGCAGTATTTT
. | . | TRBJ1-2 | TRBV5-6 | CASRTPRDGSYGCTF | TGTGCCAGCAGGACCCCCAGGGACGGATCCTATGGCTGCACCTTC
. | medium-sized | TRBJ2-1 | TRBV6-1 | CASTSPKYNEQFF | TGTGCCAGCACGAGTCCCAAGTACAATGAGCAGTTCTTC
. | many | TRBJ2-3 | TRBV19 | CASSYVPGQRTDTQYF | TGTGCCAGTAGCTACGTCCCGGGACAACGCACAGATACGCAGTATTTT
. | . | TRBJ1-2 | TRBV5-6 | CASTRRTDGYTF | TGTGCCAGCACCCGAAGGACGGATGGCTACACCTTC
TRBD1 | many | TRBJ1-1 | TRBV4-2 | CASSLGTGDTEAFF | TGTGCCAGCAGCCTAGGGACAGGGGACACTGAAGCTTTCTTT
. | . | TRBJ1-3 | TRBV5-1 | CASSQTLTGYSGNTIYF | TGCGCCAGCAGCCAAACTCTGACAGGCTACTCTGGAAACACCATATATTTT
. | many | TRBJ2-1 | TRBV20-1 | CSASGIAVYEQFF | TGCAGTGCTTCCGGGATTGCCGTCTATGAGCAGTTCTTC
. | many | TRBJ2-7 | TRBV6-6 | CASSYPDVGYEQYF | TGTGCCAGCAGTTACCCGGACGTCGGCTACGAGCAGTACTTC
TRBD1 | many | TRBJ2-7 | TRBV20-1 | CSAATGGTSYEQYF | TGCAGTGCAGCGACAGGGGGTACTTCCTACGAGCAGTACTTC